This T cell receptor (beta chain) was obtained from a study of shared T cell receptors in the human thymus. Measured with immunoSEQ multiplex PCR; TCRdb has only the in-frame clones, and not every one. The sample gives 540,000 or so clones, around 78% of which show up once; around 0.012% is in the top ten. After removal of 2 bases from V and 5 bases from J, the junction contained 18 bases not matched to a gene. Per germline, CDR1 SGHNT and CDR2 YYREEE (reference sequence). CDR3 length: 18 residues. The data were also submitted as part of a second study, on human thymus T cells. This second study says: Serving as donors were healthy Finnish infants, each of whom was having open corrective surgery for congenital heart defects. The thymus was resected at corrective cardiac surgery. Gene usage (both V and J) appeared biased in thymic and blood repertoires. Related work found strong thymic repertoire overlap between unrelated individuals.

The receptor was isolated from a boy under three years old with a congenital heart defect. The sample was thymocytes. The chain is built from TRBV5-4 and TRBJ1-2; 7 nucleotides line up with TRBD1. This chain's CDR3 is CASSFATGTYTLSYGYTF. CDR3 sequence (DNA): TGTGCCAGCAGCTTCGCGACAGGGACATATACCCTGTCGTATGGCTACACCTTC.